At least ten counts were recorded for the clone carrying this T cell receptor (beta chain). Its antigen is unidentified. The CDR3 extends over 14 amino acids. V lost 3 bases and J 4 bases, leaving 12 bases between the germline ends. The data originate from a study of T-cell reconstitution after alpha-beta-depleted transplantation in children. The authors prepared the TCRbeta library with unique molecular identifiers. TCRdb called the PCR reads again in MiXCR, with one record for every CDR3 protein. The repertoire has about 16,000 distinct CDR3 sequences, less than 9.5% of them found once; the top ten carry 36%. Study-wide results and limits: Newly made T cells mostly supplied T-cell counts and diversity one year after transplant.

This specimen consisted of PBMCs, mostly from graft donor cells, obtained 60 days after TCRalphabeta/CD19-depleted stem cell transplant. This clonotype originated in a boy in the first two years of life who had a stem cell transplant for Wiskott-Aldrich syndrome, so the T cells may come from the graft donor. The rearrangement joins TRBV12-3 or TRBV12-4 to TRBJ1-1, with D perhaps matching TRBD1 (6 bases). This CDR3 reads CASSFGGLSTEAFF. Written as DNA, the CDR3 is TGTGCCAGCAGTTTCGGGGGGCTGAGCACTGAAGCTTTCTTT.